Presented here are 11 T cell receptor beta chains from one specimen sequenced in a study of T cell responses to AZD1222 COVID-19 vaccine. Clones were sequenced by immunoSEQ multiplex PCR, and TCRdb holds only the in-frame ones, with some missing. The sample lists approximately 150,000 clones, approximately 92% occurring once. The sequenced sample was peripheral blood, obtained 28 days after the second AZD1222 dose. The receptor source for this set is an adult who received the AZD1222 COVID-19 vaccine.

This chain links TRBV27 with TRBJ2-7, with a possible D match to TRBD1 (6 bases). The germline gives CDR1 MNHEY, CDR2 SMNVEV (reference sequence). The CDR3 covers 15 residues. V was trimmed by 7 bases and J by 2 bases, leaving 18 bases between them. CDR3 bases: TGTGCCAGCATAAATCGAGGGACAACAGCCTACGAGCAGTACTTC. This sequence encodes CASINRGTTAYEQYF.

The V call is TRBV27, the J call TRBJ1-2; 7 nucleotides align to TRBD1. The CDR3 runs to 15 residues. J gave up 1 base and V 6 bases, and 8 bases lay outside the gene matches. Germline V gives CDR1 MNHEY, CDR2 SMNVEV (reference sequence). CDR3 sequence (DNA): TGTGCCAGCAGACGGACAGGAACGCTTAACTATGGCTACACCTTC. Protein: CASRRTGTLNYGYTF.

The V call is TRBV9, the J call TRBJ2-1, with D maybe TRBD2 (6 bases). Trimming took off 9 bases at V and 6 bases at J, with 13 bases between the two ends. The CDR3 has 12 residues. Germline V gene sequence: CDR1 SGDLS, CDR2 YYNGEE. DNA for the CDR3: TGTGCCACCGGCGGGGTAAGCAATGAGCAGTTCTTC. The encoded protein is CATGGVSNEQFF.

The gene calls are TRBV3-1 (or the pseudogene TRBV3-2) and TRBJ2-7; 10 bases map to TRBD1. Germline V CDR1 and CDR2: LGHDT, YNNKEL (reference sequence). After removal of 3 bases from V and 5 bases from J, the junction contained 4 bases not matched to a gene. The CDR3 runs to 14 residues. The CDR3 DNA reads TGTGCCAGCAGCCATCAGGACAGGGGGGACGAGCAGTACTTC. This sequence encodes CASSHQDRGDEQYF.

The J gene is TRBJ1-5, the V gene TRBV2, with no clear D. Per the germline V gene, CDR1 is SNHLY and CDR2 is FYNNEI. Trimming left V 2 bases short and J 4 bases short, with 6 bases between. There are 13 residues in the CDR3. The CDR3 loop is CASSEHGNQPQHF. DNA of the CDR3: TGTGCCAGCAGTGAACACGGGAATCAGCCCCAGCATTTT.

This chain connects TRBV27 to TRBJ2-1; the match to TRBD2 covers 9 bases. CDR3 length equals 13 residues. Germline V lookup: CDR1 MNHEY, CDR2 SMNVEV (reference sequence). With 3 bases clipped from V and 12 bases from J, the junction kept 6 bases outside the gene matches. CDR3 coding DNA: TGTGCCAGCAGTTTCTCCAGCGGGAGGTGGCAGTTCTTC. This translates into CASSFSSGRWQFF.

The J gene is TRBJ2-1, the V gene TRBV5-1; TRBD1 aligns across 11 bases. Germline loops: CDR1 SGHRS, CDR2 YFSETQ. V lost 2 bases to trimming and J lost 2 bases; unmatched junction nucleotides: 6. The CDR3 consists of 17 residues. CDR3 sequence: CASSLKLDRGPYNEQFF. The CDR3 DNA sequence: TGCGCCAGCAGCTTAAAATTGGACAGGGGGCCCTACAATGAGCAGTTCTTC. The full variable domain, with the rest looked up from reference TRBV5-1 and TRBJ2-1, is KAGVTQTPRYLIKTRGQQVTLSCSPISGHRSVSWYQQTPGQGLQFLFEYFSETQRNKGNFPGRFSGRQFSNSRSEMNVSTLELGDSALYLCASSLKLDRGPYNEQFFGPGTRLTVL.

This rearrangement joins TRBV19 to TRBJ1-5, with no clear D. The CDR3 totals 16 residues. Germline V lookup: CDR1 LNHDA, CDR2 SQIVND (reference sequence). Trimming removed 6 bases at V and 0 bases at J, with 15 bases between. Here the CDR3 DNA reads TGTGCCAGTAGGGGTGCGGGCCTCTATAGCAATCAGCCCCAGCATTTT. It specifies CASRGAGLYSNQPQHF.

V and J are TRBV19 and TRBJ2-1, with 10 bases that match TRBD2. Trimming cost V 2 bases and J 0 bases; bases outside gene matches: 16. Germline lookup yields CDR1 LNHDA and CDR2 SQIVND (reference sequence). This CDR3 has 21 residues. CDR3 bases: TGTGCCAGTAGTATATGGGGGTCTTGGACTAGCGGAGGTAGCTCCTACAATGAGCAGTTCTTC. It is translated as CASSIWGSWTSGGSSYNEQFF.

The chain links TRBV29-1 to TRBJ2-4; possibly TRBD1 for D (5 bases). The ends were cut back, 1 base at V and 4 bases at J, with 11 bases in the middle. Germline CDR1 reads SQVTM; CDR2 reads ANQGSEA. This CDR3 has 14 amino acids. The CDR3: CSVEVTQGKNIQYF. For the CDR3, the DNA is TGCAGCGTTGAAGTAACCCAGGGTAAAAACATTCAGTACTTC.

The chain uses TRBV5-4 and TRBJ2-7; TRBD1 matches 9 bases. V was clipped by 0 bases and J by 3 bases; unmatched bases: 4. The CDR3 consists of 15 residues. CDR1 and CDR2 from the germline V gene are SGHNT and YYREEE (reference sequence). The chain's CDR3 is CASSLAGTGIYEQYF. In nucleotides, the CDR3 is TGTGCCAGCAGCTTGGCCGGGACAGGGATCTACGAGCAGTACTTC.